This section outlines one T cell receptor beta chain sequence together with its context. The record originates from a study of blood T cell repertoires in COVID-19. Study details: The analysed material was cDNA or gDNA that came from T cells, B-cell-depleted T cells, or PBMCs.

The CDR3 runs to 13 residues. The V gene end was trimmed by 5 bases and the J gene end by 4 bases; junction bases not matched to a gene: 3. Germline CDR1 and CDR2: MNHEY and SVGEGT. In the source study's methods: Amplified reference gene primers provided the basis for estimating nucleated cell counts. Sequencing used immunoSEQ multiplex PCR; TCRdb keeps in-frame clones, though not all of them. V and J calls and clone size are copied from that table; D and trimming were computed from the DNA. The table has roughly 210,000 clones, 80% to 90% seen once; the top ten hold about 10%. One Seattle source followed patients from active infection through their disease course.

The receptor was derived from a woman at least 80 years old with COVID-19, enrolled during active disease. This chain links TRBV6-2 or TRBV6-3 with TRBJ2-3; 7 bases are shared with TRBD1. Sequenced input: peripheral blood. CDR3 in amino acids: CASSRTGPDTQYF. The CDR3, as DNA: TGTGCCAGCAGTCGGACAGGACCAGATACGCAGTATTTT.